This TCR beta chain came from a study of T cells in Graves' hyperthyroidism and ophthalmopathy. Across the study: Peripheral blood specimens were obtained at initial diagnosis, prior to any treatment. The study, taken as a whole, reports: Stable hyperthyroidism was separated from ophthalmopathy by a model based on 13 V-J features.

The CDR3 consists of 17 residues. Germline V lookup: CDR1 MNHEY, CDR2 SMNVEV (reference sequence). Losses at the gene ends were 1 base for V and 6 bases for J; bases not matched to a gene: 14. TCR beta CDR3 region amplification was performed from RNA transcripts. TCR CDR3 regions were first amplified by RT-PCR with HTBI primers. TCRdb reanalysed the multiplex PCR reads using MiXCR and keeps one entry per CDR3 protein. The sample has some 350,000 distinct CDR3 sequences, 12% to 15% seen once. In regard to this clonotype: Its antigen is not known.

Duration under 3 months, a NOSPECS grade of at least 4, and a Clinical Activity Score of at least 3 characterized the ophthalmopathy patients. Thyroid ultrasound and orbital computed tomography, with clinical symptoms and serum thyroxine and TRAb, informed diagnoses. The TCR originated in a woman aged 55-69 years with Graves' ophthalmopathy. Material for sequencing was blood. The rearrangement links TRBV27 to TRBJ2-7; 8 positions agree with TRBD1. The CDR3 loop reads CASSLLGRGRAAVEQYF. The DNA for the CDR3 is TGTGCCAGCAGTTTATTGGGCAGGGGGCGCGCGGCTGTCGAGCAGTACTTC.